This entry lists 21 T cell receptor beta chains sequenced from one sample in a study of technical replicates of blood from a few donors. Sequenced by immunoSEQ multiplex PCR; TCRdb stores in-frame clones only, minus some. The sample comprises over 70,000 clones, roughly 94% of which are singletons, and 0.3% to 0.45% rests with the top ten. Sequences were obtained from T cells isolated from PBMCs. The receptor source for this set is a human donor in good health.

The rearrangement joins TRBV9 to TRBJ2-1; 7 bases line up with TRBD1. This CDR3 is 15 amino acids long. The germline V gene encodes CDR1 SGDLS and CDR2 YYNGEE. J lost 9 bases, V lost 0 bases, and 9 bases had no gene match. CDR3 in amino acids: CASSVGGTVGGEQFF. The CDR3 coding sequence is TGTGCCAGCAGCGTAGGAGGGACAGTCGGTGGTGAGCAGTTCTTC.

The rearrangement joins TRBV29-1 to TRBJ2-5; D remains ambiguous. Per germline, CDR1 SQVTM and CDR2 ANQGSEA. The CDR3 runs to 13 residues. The ends were cut back, 3 bases at V and 1 base at J, with 9 bases in the middle. CDR3 region: CSVDTNFQETQYF. The CDR3 region has the DNA TGCAGCGTTGATACGAACTTCCAAGAGACCCAGTACTTC.

CDR3 loop: CASSLDGSGSISDTQYF. CDR3 nucleotides: TGCGCCAGCAGCTTGGATGGTAGCGGGAGTATATCAGATACGCAGTATTTT. The V gene is TRBV5-1, the J gene TRBJ2-3; 9 bases fit TRBD2. Germline V gives CDR1 SGHRS, CDR2 YFSETQ. The V and J ends lost 0 bases and 4 bases, in that order; junction bases with no gene match: 9. The CDR3 extends over 17 amino acids.

This sequence joins TRBV5-1 and TRBJ2-7; 10 positions agree with TRBD2. V was clipped by 6 bases and J by 3 bases; unmatched bases: 6. Germline V gene sequence: CDR1 SGHRS, CDR2 YFSETQ. This CDR3 has 14 residues. The CDR3 nucleotides read TGCGCCAGCAAGAGGACTAGCGGTAACTACGAGCAGTACTTC. It yields the protein CASKRTSGNYEQYF.

The chain couples TRBV7-8 to TRBJ1-5; possible D gene TRBD1, 6 bases. Looked up from germline, CDR1 is SGHVS and CDR2 is FQNEAQ. Trimming left V 5 bases short and J 2 bases short, with 16 bases between. This CDR3 is 16 amino acids long. The CDR3, as DNA: TGTGCCAGCAGCCAACGTGGGGCAGGGGGCAATCAGCCCCAGCATTTT. This sequence encodes CASSQRGAGGNQPQHF.

The chain has TRBV30 and TRBJ2-3; TRBD2 aligns across 11 bases. There are 16 residues in the CDR3. The V segment lost 3 bases and the J segment 1 base; nucleotides outside the gene matches: 6. The germline CDR1 and CDR2 sequences are GTSNPN and SVGIG (reference sequence). DNA for the CDR3: TGTGCCTGGAGACGGAAACTAGCGGGAGGCACAGATACGCAGTATTTT. This sequence encodes CAWRRKLAGGTDTQYF.

CDR3 loop: CAWSTAYGYTF. CDR3 nucleotides: TGTGCCTGGAGTACAGCCTATGGCTACACCTTC. This chain uses TRBV30 with TRBJ1-2; D gene uncertain. The germline V and J ends were trimmed by 2 bases and 4 bases, with 5 bases remaining between them. Germline V gives CDR1 GTSNPN, CDR2 SVGIG (reference sequence). The length of the CDR3 is 11 residues.

V is TRBV28 and J is TRBJ2-7, with 8 bases identical to TRBD2. Germline V gene sequence: CDR1 MDHEN, CDR2 SYDVKM. The CDR3 is 15 amino acids. J lost 2 bases, V lost 4 bases, and 7 bases had no gene match. CDR3 sequence reads: CASSYGGLGAYEQYF. In DNA form, the CDR3 reads TGTGCCAGCAGTTATGGGGGACTAGGGGCCTACGAGCAGTACTTC.

This clone has only one observation. V is TRBV11-3 and J is TRBJ1-2, with 7 bases aligning to TRBD1. J lost 0 bases, V lost 5 bases, and 6 bases had no gene match. Germline values: CDR1 SGHNT, CDR2 YENEEA. The CDR3 length is 15 residues. The CDR3 DNA follows: TGTGCCAGCAGCGCCCGGGACAGAGCTAACTATGGCTACACCTTC. Translation gives CASSARDRANYGYTF. The whole variable domain, filled in from reference TRBV11-3 and TRBJ1-2, reads EAGVVQSPRYKIIEKKQPVAFWCNPISGHNTLYWYLQNLGQGPELLIRYENEEAVDDSQLPKDRFSAERLKGVDSTLKIQPAELGDSAVYLCASSARDRANYGYTFGSGTRLTVV.

This rearrangement joins TRBV21-1 to TRBJ2-5; the table's D call, TRBD2, has no DNA check behind it. TRBV21-1 is a listed pseudogene. This CDR3 has 14 amino acids. This CDR3 is CASRQTSGGETQYF. The CDR3 nucleotides read TGTGCCAGCAGGCAAACTAGCGGGGGGGAGACCCAGTACTTC.

V gene TRBV2 combines with J gene TRBJ2-1; a possible D gene is TRBD1 (5 bases). V lost 7 bases and J lost 1, with 17 bases in between. CDR3 size: 16 residues. CDR1 is SNHLY and CDR2 is FYNNEI in the germline V gene. In nucleotides, the CDR3 is TGTGCCAGCACCACACTCAGGGAAACGTCCTACAATGAGCAGTTCTTC. Translated, it gives CASTTLRETSYNEQFF.

The chain has TRBV11-2 and TRBJ2-7; D is perhaps TRBD1 (5 bases). The V end lost 11 bases, the J end lost 5 bases, and 16 bases lay between the germline ends. The CDR3 runs 12 residues. The germline V gene encodes CDR1 SGHAT and CDR2 FQNNGV. This CDR3 reads CAGTAGNNEQYF. The CDR3 bases are TGTGCCGGCACAGCAGGGAACAACGAGCAGTACTTC.

The chain employs TRBV13 and TRBJ2-7; the match to TRBD2 covers 11 bases. The CDR3 loop spans 15 amino acids. Unmatched junction bases numbered 9, after V lost 7 bases and J lost 4 bases. CDR1 is PRHDT and CDR2 is FYEKMQ in the germline V gene (reference sequence). This CDR3 is CASTFQASGRYEQYF. In DNA, the CDR3 is TGTGCCAGCACCTTTCAGGCTAGCGGGAGGTACGAGCAGTACTTC.

With respect to this clone: At one end the junction does not follow the germline gene, possibly because of a read error. This chain uses TRBV7-7 with TRBJ2-1; TRBD2 aligns across 8 bases. Germline values: CDR1 SSHAT, CDR2 FNYEAQ (reference sequence). This CDR3 spans 14 amino acids. The CDR3 is CASSSGGSGNEQFF. CDR3 coding DNA: TGTGCTAGCAGCTCGGGGGGGAGCGGCAATGAGCAGTTCTTC.

The DNA of the CDR3 is TGTGCCAGCAGTTACTCTCCATCCTACGAGCAGTACTTC. Amino acid sequence: CASSYSPSYEQYF. This chain joins TRBV6-6 and TRBJ2-7; no clear D. Between the trimmed V and J ends, which lost 0 bases and 1 base, there was a span of 4 bases. CDR3 length: 13 residues. CDR1 is MNHNY and CDR2 is SVGAGI in the germline V gene (reference sequence).

V gene TRBV6-4 combines with J gene TRBJ2-6, with a weak D call TRBD1 (6 bases). The germline V and J ends were trimmed by 2 bases and 1 base, with 12 bases remaining between them. Per the germline V gene, CDR1 is MRHNA and CDR2 is SNTAGT. The CDR3 spans 17 residues. Here the CDR3 reads CASSDQITGSGANVLTF. In nucleotides, the CDR3 is TGTGCCAGCAGTGACCAAATCACAGGGTCTGGGGCCAACGTCCTGACTTTC.

The chain couples TRBV4-1 to TRBJ2-3; tentatively, D is TRBD1 (6 bases). V lost 6 bases and J 4 bases, leaving 20 bases between the germline ends. The CDR3 extends over 16 amino acids. Looked up from germline, CDR1 is MGHRA and CDR2 is YSYEKL. The CDR3, as DNA: TGCGCCAGCAGGGAACACACAGGGCCGCGGGCAGATACGCAGTATTTT. This codes for CASREHTGPRADTQYF.

The CDR3 loop is CASSWGAGGRSEQYF. In DNA, the CDR3 is TGCGCCAGCAGCTGGGGCGCGGGCGGGAGGAGCGAGCAGTACTTC. J is TRBJ2-7 and V is TRBV4-1, with 8 bases that match TRBD2. Germline CDR1 reads MGHRA; CDR2 reads YSYEKL. The CDR3 contains 15 residues. With 5 bases clipped from V and 6 bases from J, the junction kept 12 bases outside the gene matches.

The chain employs TRBV6-5 and TRBJ1-2; 8 bases map to TRBD1. Trimming took 6 bases from V and 3 from J; bases not matched to a gene: 3. The CDR3 contains 13 residues. The germline V gene has CDR1 MNHEY and CDR2 SVGAGI. The CDR3 nucleotides read TGTGCCAGCAGATTCAGGGGGCACTATGGCTACACCTTC. It translates to CASRFRGHYGYTF.

This clone was recorded only once. This chain connects TRBV9 to TRBJ1-1; the D gene is possibly TRBD1 (6 bases). The V end lost 4 bases, the J end lost 6 bases, and 16 bases lay between the germline ends. The CDR3 has 14 residues. Looked up from germline, CDR1 is SGDLS and CDR2 is YYNGEE. The CDR3 sequence: CASSPVGHRPEAFF. CDR3 coding DNA: TGTGCCAGCAGCCCAGTGGGACATCGGCCTGAAGCTTTCTTT.

This clone turned up a few times. The chain employs TRBV9 and TRBJ2-1, with 10 bases aligning to TRBD2. Germline values: CDR1 SGDLS, CDR2 YYNGEE. The CDR3 runs 16 residues. Germline trimming cut 3 bases from V and 9 bases from J; bases unmatched to any gene: 12. In DNA, the CDR3 is TGTGCCAGCAGCGGGGGTACTAGCGGGAACGTTGGTGAGCAGTTCTTC. Protein: CASSGGTSGNVGEQFF.